The sequence of this TCR beta chain was determined in a study of T-cell memory formation after mild COVID-19. The study's findings and limits: CM and EM subsets held most contracting CD4+ clones; EMRA held CD8+ ones. Second-wave clones peaking on day 37 lacked confirmed SARS-CoV-2 specificity.

This clonotype turned up a few times. Antigen unknown. The germline V gene encodes CDR1 SGHRS and CDR2 YFSETQ. The V end was cut by 7 bases, the J end by 6 bases, with 19 bases between. This CDR3 has 14 amino acids. 5'RACE with constant-segment primers built TCRalpha and TCRbeta cDNA libraries with UMIs. Each CDR3 protein gets one entry after TCRdb re-called the 5' RACE reads with MiXCR. Among roughly 280,000 distinct CDR3 sequences listed, around 16% were seen once. Sample: PBMCs or a T cell subset sorted from them (not recorded which). This chain joins TRBV5-1 and TRBJ2-5; a possible D gene is TRBD2 (7 bases). This TCR derives from a young man who had mild COVID-19 (a few samples of this study predate the infection). Cell type and time point are not known. The CDR3 loop reads CASAARGGAQTQYF. The DNA of the CDR3 is TGCGCCAGCGCGGCGAGAGGGGGGGCCCAGACCCAGTACTTC. Variable domain in full (rest from reference TRBV5-1 and TRBJ2-5): KAGVTQTPRYLIKTRGQQVTLSCSPISGHRSVSWYQQTPGQGLQFLFEYFSETQRNKGNFPGRFSGRQFSNSRSEMNVSTLELGDSALYLCASAARGGAQTQYFGPGTRLLVL.